This T cell receptor beta chain was retrieved from a study of shared clonotypes between healthy human individuals. Study results and caveats: Naive subsets generally had larger estimated richness than memory subsets. It was observed that about 5% of naive CD4 clonotypes were shared across a handful of donors.

To note about this clone: Antigen specificity is unknown.

TCRdb's table, derived via immunoSEQ multiplex PCR, lists solely in-frame clones and lacks some. The sample consists of some 800,000 clones, over 90% of them appearing once. CD45RO negativity and positive selection for CCR7 defined naive CD8 cells, a population that excluded terminally differentiated effector memory CD45RA+ cells. Germline lookup yields CDR1 SEHNR and CDR2 FQNEAQ (reference sequence). Trimming removed 5 bases at V and 2 bases at J, with 7 bases between. The CDR3 runs to 12 residues. The receptor comes from a man aged 25-45 years in good health. The chain carries TRBV7-9 and TRBJ2-7; D is uncertain. The sample comprised naive CD8+ T cells sorted from blood. Written as DNA, the CDR3 is TGTGCCAGCAGCGATTTTACCTACGAGCAGTACTTC. Translating gives CASSDFTYEQYF.